This T cell receptor beta chain is from a study of cytomegalovirus exposure and HLA in healthy donors. The study's findings and limits: The authors judged a highly shared variant cluster likely a sequencing artifact. Analysis performed later showed TCR beta chains linked to HLA being more clonally expanded than equally common others. Per a later analysis, about 15,000 TCR beta sequences showed association with HLA alleles at 0.05 false discovery rate.

PCR used 60 Vbeta primers and 13 Jbeta primers. Profiling relied on immunoSEQ multiplex PCR, and the TCRdb table lists in-frame clones only, not all of them. The repertoire has 150,000 to 250,000 clones, about 80% of them found once; the top ten carry approximately 2%. About this clone itself: Its antigen is currently unknown.

The material sequenced was PBMCs. This clonotype originated in a young man in good health and CMV-seronegative.

This CDR3 is CASSYRDRDNSPLHF. The CDR3 DNA reads TGTGCCAGCAGCTACCGGGACAGGGATAATTCACCCCTCCACTTT. The chain recombines TRBV5-6 with TRBJ1-6; 9 nucleotides match TRBD1. V lost 3 bases, J lost 5 bases, and 3 bases stayed unmatched. The CDR3 sequence is 15 residues long. CDR1 and CDR2 (germline): SGHDT, YYEEEE.